The rows below give T cell receptor beta chains drawn from one sample of a study of shared clonotypes between healthy human individuals. Sequenced by immunoSEQ multiplex PCR; TCRdb stores in-frame clones only, minus some. The sample contains about half a million clones, more than 75% of which appear only once. Sample: PBMCs. All receptors derive from a woman between 40 and 50 years old in good health. Some clones in this sample may be carry-over from other donors' samples. Both conserved end residues are part of each CDR3. The order of the fields is V gene, D gene, J gene, CDR3 length, clone size, CDR3 protein, CDR3 DNA. D genes are given only for firm matches. The size field is filled for only some rows; it gives once, few, many or a size class.

v_call: TRBV28
d_call: NA
j_call: TRBJ2-1
cdr3_length: 13
clone_size: NA
cdr3_aa: CASSLLGLGEQFF
cdr3_nt: TGTGCCAGCAGTTTATTAGGGTTAGGTGAGCAGTTCTTC

v_call: TRBV6-6
d_call: TRBD1
j_call: TRBJ1-2
cdr3_length: 15
clone_size: few
cdr3_aa: CASRAGQGGGYGYTF
cdr3_nt: TGTGCCAGCAGAGCGGGACAGGGAGGTGGCTATGGCTACACCTTC

v_call: TRBV2
d_call: TRBD1
j_call: TRBJ1-5
cdr3_length: 15
clone_size: NA
cdr3_aa: CASSEVGQGHQPQHF
cdr3_nt: TGTGCCAGCAGTGAAGTAGGACAGGGACATCAGCCCCAGCATTTT

v_call: TRBV18
d_call: NA
j_call: TRBJ1-1
cdr3_length: 14
clone_size: NA
cdr3_aa: CASSIGTVNTEAFF
cdr3_nt: TGTGCCAGCTCAATCGGGACGGTGAACACTGAAGCTTTCTTT

v_call: TRBV6-1
d_call: TRBD2
j_call: TRBJ2-1
cdr3_length: 15
clone_size: NA
cdr3_aa: CASSEHGLAEDEQFF
cdr3_nt: TGTGCCAGCAGTGAACACGGACTAGCGGAAGATGAGCAGTTCTTC

v_call: TRBV14
d_call: NA
j_call: TRBJ2-1
cdr3_length: 13
clone_size: NA
cdr3_aa: CASSQARFVEQFF
cdr3_nt: TGTGCCAGCAGCCAAGCACGCTTTGTTGAGCAGTTCTTC

v_call: TRBV7-9
d_call: TRBD1
j_call: TRBJ1-4
cdr3_length: 16
clone_size: NA
cdr3_aa: CASSDFSGTGDEKLFF
cdr3_nt: TGTGCCAGCAGCGATTTCTCCGGGACAGGGGATGAAAAACTGTTTTTT

v_call: TRBV6-6
d_call: NA
j_call: TRBJ2-3
cdr3_length: 11
clone_size: once
cdr3_aa: CASSPSDTQYF
cdr3_nt: TGTGCCAGCAGTCCTTCAGATACGCAGTATTTT

v_call: TRBV7-3
d_call: TRBD2
j_call: TRBJ2-7
cdr3_length: 15
clone_size: NA
cdr3_aa: CASSLSSGSSYEQYF
cdr3_nt: TGTGCCAGCAGCTTAAGCAGCGGGAGCTCCTACGAGCAGTACTTC

v_call: TRBV28
d_call: NA
j_call: TRBJ2-1
cdr3_length: 21
clone_size: once
cdr3_aa: CASSLLPGTGSLAGVYNEQFF
cdr3_nt: TGTGCCAGCAGTTTACTCCCCGGGACAGGGTCTCTAGCGGGCGTTTACAATGAGCAGTTCTTC

v_call: TRBV19
d_call: NA
j_call: TRBJ1-1
cdr3_length: 14
clone_size: NA
cdr3_aa: CASSTPGLNTEAFF
cdr3_nt: TGTGCCAGTAGTACCCCCGGACTGAACACTGAAGCTTTCTTT

v_call: TRBV11-1
d_call: NA
j_call: TRBJ2-1
cdr3_length: 13
clone_size: few
cdr3_aa: CASSPPSYNEQFF
cdr3_nt: TGTGCCAGCAGCCCCCCTTCCTACAATGAGCAGTTCTTC

v_call: TRBV4-3
d_call: NA
j_call: TRBJ1-4
cdr3_length: 15
clone_size: NA
cdr3_aa: CASSQDKGTFEKLFF
cdr3_nt: TGCGCCAGCAGCCAAGATAAAGGGACTTTCGAAAAACTGTTTTTT

v_call: TRBV2
d_call: NA
j_call: TRBJ2-3
cdr3_length: 15
clone_size: NA
cdr3_aa: CASSGRSGYTDTQYF
cdr3_nt: TGTGCCAGCAGTGGAAGAAGCGGATACACAGATACGCAGTATTTT

v_call: TRBV7-7
d_call: TRBD2
j_call: TRBJ2-3
cdr3_length: 17
clone_size: NA
cdr3_aa: CASSPGTSGGSTDTQYF
cdr3_nt: TGTGCTAGCAGCCCCGGGACTAGCGGGGGAAGCACAGATACGCAGTATTTT

v_call: TRBV4-2
d_call: NA
j_call: TRBJ2-1
cdr3_length: 17
clone_size: NA
cdr3_aa: CASSQLLTHSSYNEQFF
cdr3_nt: TGTGCCAGCAGCCAGCTTTTAACTCACAGCTCCTACAATGAGCAGTTCTTC

v_call: TRBV28
d_call: TRBD2
j_call: TRBJ2-5
cdr3_length: 14
clone_size: once
cdr3_aa: CASSHSGKEETQYF
cdr3_nt: TGTGCCAGCTCCCATAGCGGGAAGGAGGAGACCCAGTACTTC